This TCR beta chain stems from a study of control samples from healthy donors and cancer patients. Some clones are missing from TCRdb's copy, which holds only in-frame ones; the method was immunoSEQ multiplex PCR. The table lists 100,000 to 130,000 clones, 82% of them singletons. The V gene's germline CDR1 is PRHDT and CDR2 FYEKMQ (reference sequence). V lost 5 bases, J lost 9 bases, and 14 bases lay in between. The CDR3 length is 14 residues. The chain recombines TRBV13 with TRBJ1-6, with D possibly matching TRBD1 (6 bases). This receptor was obtained from a man between 18 and 35 years old in good health. Material for sequencing was blood. CDR3 bases: TGTGCCAGCAGCGGGGGGACACCTAGTTCACCCCTCCACTTT. This gives the protein CASSGGTPSSPLHF. The whole variable domain, filled in from reference TRBV13 and TRBJ1-6, reads AAGVIQSPRHLIKEKRETATLKCYPIPRHDTVYWYQQGPGQDPQFLISFYEKMQSDKGSIPDRFSAQQFSDYHSELNMSSLELGDSALYFCASSGGTPSSPLHFGNGTRLTVT.